A single sample is the source of the 13 T cell receptor beta chains below, sequenced in a study of cytomegalovirus exposure and HLA in healthy donors. The study ran its PCR with 60 Vbeta and 13 Jbeta primers. The table came from immunoSEQ multiplex PCR; TCRdb's copy has only in-frame clones and leaves some out. Among around 200,000 clones listed, 70% to 85% were seen once. The sequencing sample was made of PBMCs. The receptors come from a girl between 2 and 10 years old in good health and CMV-seropositive.

V usage is TRBV11-3 and J usage is TRBJ1-1; 7 nucleotides align to TRBD1. V trimming: 4 bases; J trimming: 5 bases; junction bases outside the gene matches: 7. Germline V gene data show CDR1 as SGHNT and CDR2 as YENEEA. This CDR3 contains 14 residues. The CDR3 reads CASSYTGASTEAFF. CDR3 DNA sequence: TGTGCCAGCAGCTACACAGGGGCGAGTACTGAAGCTTTCTTT.

The chain joins TRBV27 to TRBJ2-1, with 8 bases identical to TRBD1. This CDR3 has 15 amino acids. V shed 2 bases, J shed 3 bases, and the junction held 3 bases outside the gene matches. Germline values: CDR1 MNHEY, CDR2 SMNVEV (reference sequence). CDR3 nucleotide sequence: TGTGCCAGCAGTTTAACCAGGGGGCTCTACAATGAGCAGTTCTTC. Translating gives CASSLTRGLYNEQFF.

CDR3 bases: TGCGCCAGCAGACAGAACACTGAAGCTTTCTTT. It yields the protein CASRQNTEAFF. The chain carries TRBV5-1 and TRBJ1-1; D gene ambiguous. Germline CDR1 reads SGHRS; CDR2 reads YFSETQ. The V end was cut by 5 bases, the J end by 1 base, with 3 bases between. The CDR3 runs 11 residues.

J is TRBJ2-2 and V is TRBV19; 8 nucleotides line up with TRBD1. The CDR3 loop spans 16 amino acids. Germline lookup yields CDR1 LNHDA and CDR2 SQIVND (reference sequence). J gave up 4 bases and V 5 bases, and 9 bases lay outside the gene matches. The CDR3 spells CASSPRGQGGTGELFF. Here the CDR3 DNA reads TGTGCCAGTAGTCCCCGTGGACAGGGTGGCACCGGGGAGCTGTTTTTT.

V and J are TRBV19 and TRBJ2-7; 7 nucleotides align to TRBD1. The CDR3 contains 18 residues. J gave up 2 bases and V 4 bases, and 17 bases lay outside the gene matches. The V gene's germline CDR1 is LNHDA and CDR2 SQIVND (reference sequence). The CDR3 DNA is TGTGCCAGTAGTACTTTAGGCGGACCGGGACAGCCCACCTACGAGCAGTACTTC. It is translated as CASSTLGGPGQPTYEQYF.

The chain carries TRBV6-5 and TRBJ2-2, with D unresolved. The CDR3 extends over 11 amino acids. V lost 10 bases, J lost 5 bases, and 8 bases lay in between. Germline V lookup: CDR1 MNHEY, CDR2 SVGAGI. Written as DNA, the CDR3 is TGTGCCACCCAGGTTACCGGGGAGCTGTTTTTT. Protein product: CATQVTGELFF.

J is TRBJ2-7 and V is TRBV7-2, with 9 bases aligning to TRBD1. Germline CDR1 reads SGHTA; CDR2 reads FQGNSA. CDR3 length: 15 amino acids. Trimming took 5 bases from V and 4 from J; bases not matched to a gene: 9. This CDR3 is CASSPRGTGRYEQYF. CDR3 coding DNA: TGTGCCAGCAGCCCCAGGGGGACAGGGAGGTACGAGCAGTACTTC.

This chain uses TRBV7-9 with TRBJ1-5, with TRBD1 matching 7 bases. The CDR3 contains 15 residues. With 3 bases clipped from V and 7 bases from J, the junction kept 9 bases outside the gene matches. Germline CDR1 is SEHNR and CDR2 is FQNEAQ (reference sequence). CDR3 nucleotide sequence: TGTGCCAGCAGCTTCGGGACAGCAATAAACCAGCCCCAGCATTTT. Its protein product is CASSFGTAINQPQHF. Full variable domain (remainder filled in from reference TRBV7-9 and TRBJ1-5): DTGVSQNPRHKITKRGQNVTFRCDPISEHNRLYWYRQTLGQGPEFLTYFQNEAQLEKSRLLSDRFSAERPKGSFSTLEIQRTEQGDSAMYLCASSFGTAINQPQHFGDGTRLSIL.

This clone was recorded only once. The chain joins TRBV11-3 to TRBJ2-3; maybe TRBD2 (5 bases). Trimming took 2 bases from V and 2 from J, leaving 14 bases between them. Per the germline V gene, CDR1 is SGHNT and CDR2 is YENEEA. This CDR3 has 16 amino acids. DNA of the CDR3: TGTGCCAGCAGCTTAATGGCGGGCGAGATCACAGATACGCAGTATTTT. Translated: CASSLMAGEITDTQYF.

The chain is built from TRBV30 and TRBJ1-5, with D unclear. This CDR3 contains 14 residues. V was pared by 2 bases and J by 6 bases, with 14 bases between. Looked up from germline, CDR1 is GTSNPN and CDR2 is SVGIG (reference sequence). In nucleotides, the CDR3 is TGTGCCTGGAGTCTAGGGAGTCGAGGTCAGCCCCAGCATTTT. This sequence encodes CAWSLGSRGQPQHF.

The genes are TRBV28 and TRBJ2-7; a possible D gene is TRBD1 (6 bases). The CDR3 sequence is 13 residues long. V was clipped by 10 bases and J by 3 bases, with 16 bases between them. Germline lookup yields CDR1 MDHEN and CDR2 SYDVKM. The CDR3 region is CATRATGDYEQYF. Here the CDR3 DNA reads TGTGCCACCCGGGCGACAGGAGACTACGAGCAGTACTTC.

The chain is built from TRBV9 and TRBJ1-1; a weak D match, TRBD1 (5 bases). The V end lost 3 bases, the J end lost 2 bases, and 11 bases lay between the germline ends. The CDR3 runs 14 residues. Germline-derived CDR1 and CDR2 are SGDLS and YYNGEE. CDR3 DNA sequence: TGTGCCAGCAGCGGGTACGGGGGAAACACTGAAGCTTTCTTT. As protein: CASSGYGGNTEAFF.

The chain has TRBV6-5 and TRBJ1-4; possible D gene TRBD1, 5 bases. Trimming left V 2 bases short and J 7 bases short, with 17 bases between. CDR3 length equals 16 residues. Germline V gene lookup returns CDR1 MNHEY and CDR2 SVGAGI. This CDR3 reads CASSYQGYQAGEKLFF. As DNA, the CDR3 is TGTGCCAGCAGTTACCAGGGATATCAGGCCGGTGAAAAACTGTTTTTT.